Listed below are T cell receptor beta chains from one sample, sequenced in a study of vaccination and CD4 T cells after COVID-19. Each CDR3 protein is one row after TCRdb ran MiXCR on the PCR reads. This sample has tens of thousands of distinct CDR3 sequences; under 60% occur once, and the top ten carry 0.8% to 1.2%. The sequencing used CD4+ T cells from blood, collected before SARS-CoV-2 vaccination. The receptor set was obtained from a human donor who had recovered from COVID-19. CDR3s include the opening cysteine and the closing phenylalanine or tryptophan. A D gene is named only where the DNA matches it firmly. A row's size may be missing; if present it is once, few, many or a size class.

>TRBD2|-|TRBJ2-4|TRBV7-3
CASSSKGAGVRDIQYF
TGTGCCAGCAGCTCTAAAGGAGCGGGAGTTAGGGACATTCAGTACTTC
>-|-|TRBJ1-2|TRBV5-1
CASSLVLGSSNYGYTF
TGCGCCAGCAGCTTGGTTTTGGGGTCTTCTAACTATGGCTACACCTTC
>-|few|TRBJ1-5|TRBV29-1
CSVGQMNQPQHF
TGCAGCGTTGGTCAGATGAATCAGCCCCAGCATTTT
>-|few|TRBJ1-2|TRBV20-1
CSARVPGGYSYTF
TGCAGTGCTAGAGTACCGGGGGGCTATAGCTACACCTTC
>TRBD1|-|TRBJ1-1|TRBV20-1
CSASGQGAGNTEAFF
TGCAGTGCATCCGGACAGGGAGCGGGGAACACTGAAGCTTTCTTT
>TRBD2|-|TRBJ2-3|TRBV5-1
CASSYGLAGVADTQYF
TGCGCCAGCAGCTACGGACTAGCGGGAGTGGCAGATACGCAGTATTTT
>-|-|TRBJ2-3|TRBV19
CASIPGGTDTQYF
TGTGCCAGTATCCCGGGGGGCACAGATACGCAGTATTTT
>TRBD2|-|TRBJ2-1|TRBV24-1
CATSDPGLAGYNEQFF
TGTGCCACCAGTGACCCGGGACTAGCGGGGTACAATGAGCAGTTCTTC
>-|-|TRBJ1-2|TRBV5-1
CASSEDRGYGYTF
TGCGCCAGCAGCGAGGACAGAGGATATGGCTACACCTTC
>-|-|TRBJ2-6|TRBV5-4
CASSTKGFPGANVLTF
TGTGCCAGCAGCACAAAGGGGTTCCCTGGGGCCAACGTCCTGACTTTC
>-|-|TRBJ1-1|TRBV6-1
CASTDWGNTEAFF
TGTGCCAGCACTGATTGGGGGAACACTGAAGCTTTCTTT
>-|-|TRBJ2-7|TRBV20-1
CSASPGIAYEQYF
TGCAGTGCTAGCCCCGGGATTGCCTACGAGCAGTACTTC
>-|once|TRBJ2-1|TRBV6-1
CASWRTAGEQFF
TGTGCCAGCTGGAGGACGGCGGGTGAGCAGTTCTTC
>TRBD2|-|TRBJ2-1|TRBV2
CASRAFSGVYNEQFF
TGTGCCAGCAGGGCCTTTAGCGGGGTTTACAATGAGCAGTTCTTC
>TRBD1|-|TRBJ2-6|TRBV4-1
CASSQWTGYYSGANVLTF
TGCGCCAGCAGCCAGTGGACAGGTTATTACTCTGGGGCCAACGTCCTGACTTTC
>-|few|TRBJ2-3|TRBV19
CASKVGFATDTQYF
TGTGCCAGTAAGGTGGGCTTCGCCACAGATACGCAGTATTTT
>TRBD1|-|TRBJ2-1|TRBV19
CASCTLDRGGGEQFF
TGTGCCAGTTGCACACTGGACAGGGGAGGAGGTGAGCAGTTCTTC
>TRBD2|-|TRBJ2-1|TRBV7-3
CASSLAGLGEQFF
TGTGCCAGCTCACTAGCGGGGTTGGGTGAGCAGTTCTTC
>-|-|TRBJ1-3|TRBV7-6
CASSDPVNSGNTIYF
TGTGCCAGCAGCGACCCTGTAAACTCTGGAAACACCATATATTTT
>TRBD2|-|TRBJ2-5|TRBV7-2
CASNQSGGRQTQYF
TGTGCCAGCAATCAATCGGGCGGGAGGCAGACCCAGTACTTC
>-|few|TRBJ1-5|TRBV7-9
CASSTSGVSNQPQHF
TGTGCCAGCAGCACGTCGGGAGTAAGCAATCAGCCCCAGCATTTT
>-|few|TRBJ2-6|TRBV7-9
CASSYTINSGANVLTF
TGTGCCAGCAGCTATACCATTAACTCTGGGGCCAACGTCCTGACTTTC
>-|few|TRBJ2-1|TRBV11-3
CASSQLRDNEQFF
TGTGCCAGCAGCCAACTAAGGGACAATGAGCAGTTCTTC
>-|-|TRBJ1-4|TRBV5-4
CASSFIEGEKLFF
TGTGCCAGCAGCTTCATCGAGGGGGAAAAACTGTTTTTT
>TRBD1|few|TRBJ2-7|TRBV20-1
CSARPLLGTGASYEQYF
TGCAGTGCTAGACCACTTCTTGGGACAGGGGCGTCCTACGAGCAGTACTTC
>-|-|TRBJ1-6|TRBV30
CAWSPPGQGNSPLHF
TGTGCCTGGAGTCCTCCGGGACAAGGGAATTCACCCCTCCACTTT
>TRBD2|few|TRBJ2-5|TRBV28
CASSSTPSGSRETQYF
TGTGCCAGCAGTTCCACCCCTAGCGGGAGCAGAGAGACCCAGTACTTC
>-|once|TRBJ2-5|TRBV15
CAASRVAGWQETQYF
TGTGCCGCCAGCAGAGTGGCAGGGTGGCAAGAGACCCAGTACTTC
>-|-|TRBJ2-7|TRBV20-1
CSARGRGAVYEQYF
TGCAGTGCTAGAGGCCGGGGCGCGGTCTACGAGCAGTACTTC
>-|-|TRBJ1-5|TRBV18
CASSPGVSNQPQHF
TGTGCCAGCTCACCAGGGGTAAGCAATCAGCCCCAGCATTTT
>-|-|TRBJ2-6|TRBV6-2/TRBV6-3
CASCRSGANVLTF
TGTGCCAGCTGCCGCTCTGGGGCCAACGTCCTGACTTTC
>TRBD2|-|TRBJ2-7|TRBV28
CASSSFAGGYSYEQYF
TGTGCCAGCAGTTCCTTTGCGGGAGGATACTCCTACGAGCAGTACTTC
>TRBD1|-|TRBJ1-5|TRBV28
CASSATGGSNQPQHF
TGTGCCAGCAGTGCCACAGGGGGAAGCAATCAGCCCCAGCATTTT
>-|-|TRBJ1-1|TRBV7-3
CASSFGENTEAFF
TGTGCCAGCAGCTTCGGGGAGAACACTGAAGCTTTCTTT
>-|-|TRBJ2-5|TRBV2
CASTAQRGHQETQYF
TGTGCCAGCACTGCCCAACGGGGGCACCAAGAGACCCAGTACTTC
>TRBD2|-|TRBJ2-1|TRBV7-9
CASCSGRWDNEQFF
TGTGCCAGCTGTAGCGGGAGGTGGGACAATGAGCAGTTCTTC
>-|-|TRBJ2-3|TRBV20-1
CSAELEDTQYF
TGCAGTGCTGAGCTCGAAGATACGCAGTATTTT
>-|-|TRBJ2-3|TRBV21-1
CASSKLQSTDTQYF
TGTGCCAGCAGCAAATTACAGTCAACCGATACGCAGTATTTT
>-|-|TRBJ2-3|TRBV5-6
CASSLFVGRGTDTQYF
TGTGCCAGCAGCTTGTTTGTCGGGCGGGGCACAGATACGCAGTATTTT
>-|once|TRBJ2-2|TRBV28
CASSLLQPGELFF
TGTGCCAGCAGTTTACTGCAACCCGGGGAGCTGTTTTTT
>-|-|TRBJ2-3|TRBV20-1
CSAREPGALPDTQYF
TGCAGTGCTAGAGAGCCGGGGGCTCTCCCAGATACGCAGTATTTT
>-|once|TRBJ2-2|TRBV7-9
CASAGALTRELFF
TGTGCCAGCGCGGGGGCGCTCACCAGGGAGCTGTTTTTT